A single sample is the source of the 29 T cell receptor beta chains below, sequenced in a study of cytomegalovirus exposure and HLA in healthy donors. Some clones are missing from TCRdb's copy, which holds only in-frame ones; the method was immunoSEQ multiplex PCR. Altogether fewer than 250,000 clones are present, about 83% being singletons, with the ten largest covering 2.6%. The sequenced sample consisted of PBMCs. All receptors derive from a man younger than 35 in good health and CMV-seronegative.

The chain couples TRBV11-2 to TRBJ1-1; D call uncertain. V was shortened by 0 bases and J by 9 bases, with 11 bases between the two germline ends. The germline gives CDR1 SGHAT, CDR2 FQNNGV. The CDR3 extends over 13 amino acids. The CDR3 region is CASSLEPGGKAFF. Written as DNA, the CDR3 is TGTGCCAGCAGCTTAGAACCAGGAGGAAAAGCTTTCTTT. Complete variable domain (other parts from reference TRBV11-2 and TRBJ1-1): EAGVAQSPRYKIIEKRQSVAFWCNPISGHATLYWYQQILGQGPKLLIQFQNNGVVDDSQLPKDRFSAERLKGVDSTLKIQPAKLEDSAVYLCASSLEPGGKAFFGQGTRLTVV.

V and J are TRBV5-1 and TRBJ2-5; a weak D match, TRBD1 (5 bases). V was cut by 2 bases and J by 5 bases, with 10 bases left in between. Germline assignment: CDR1 SGHRS and CDR2 YFSETQ. This CDR3 is 13 amino acids long. The CDR3 here is CASSFGQEETQYF. In DNA, the CDR3 is TGCGCCAGCAGCTTTGGACAAGAGGAGACCCAGTACTTC.

The chain's CDR3 is CASKWIMGGETQYF. For the CDR3, the DNA is TGTGCCAGCAAATGGATAATGGGGGGAGAGACCCAGTACTTC. The V gene is TRBV7-2, the J gene TRBJ2-5; D may be TRBD2 (6 bases). Trimming pared 7 bases from V and 4 bases from J, leaving 16 bases between. This CDR3 region has 14 residues. CDR1 is SGHTA, CDR2 FQGNSA, per germline.

The J gene is TRBJ2-1, the V gene TRBV7-2, with TRBD2 matching over 9 bases. The CDR3 is 15 amino acids. In germline, CDR1 is SGHTA, CDR2 FQGNSA. V was clipped by 7 bases and J by 6 bases; unmatched bases: 10. The CDR3 DNA reads TGTGCCAGCACCCCGGCTAGCGGGGTCATCAATGAGCAGTTCTTC. Translation gives CASTPASGVINEQFF.

V and J are TRBV6-1 and TRBJ1-2; TRBD1 might be the D (6 bases). The CDR3 loop spans 14 amino acids. Trimming cost V 0 bases and J 4 bases, with 9 bases left between them. From germline, CDR1 is MNHNS and CDR2 SASEGT. The CDR3: CASSEATGIYGYTF. The CDR3 DNA sequence: TGTGCCAGCAGTGAAGCCACAGGGATCTATGGCTACACCTTC.

V gene TRBV7-6 combines with J gene TRBJ2-2; TRBD1 aligns across 8 bases. This CDR3 is built from 16 residues. The germline V gene has CDR1 SGHVS and CDR2 FNYEAQ. Germline trimming cut 6 bases from V and 10 bases from J; bases unmatched to any gene: 16. Written as DNA, the CDR3 is TGTGCCAGCAGTTTCGGGGACAGGAAAGTTGGGGAGGAGCTGTTTTTT. It is translated as CASSFGDRKVGEELFF.

This clone was counted a single time. The V and J genes are TRBV7-2 and TRBJ2-3; 10 bases agree with TRBD2. J was trimmed by 1 base and V by 4 bases; bases with no gene match: 2. Germline-derived CDR1 and CDR2 are SGHTA and FQGNSA. The CDR3 totals 15 residues. CDR3 sequence: CASSWLAGGTDTQYF. The DNA of the CDR3 is TGTGCCAGCAGCTGGCTAGCGGGAGGCACAGATACGCAGTATTTT.

CDR3 in DNA: TGTGCCAGCAGCCGAAATTGGGGGGATTCACCCCTCCACTTT. It is translated as CASSRNWGDSPLHF. V is TRBV7-9 and J is TRBJ1-6; D may be TRBD1 (5 bases). Germline CDR1 is SEHNR and CDR2 is FQNEAQ (reference sequence). The CDR3 covers 14 residues. The ends were cut back, 5 bases at V and 8 bases at J, with 13 bases in the middle.

The CDR3, as DNA: TGTGCCAGCAGCTTGGGCACAGGGATCGGCAATCAGCCCCAGCATTTT. Translation: CASSLGTGIGNQPQHF. The chain carries TRBV5-6 and TRBJ1-5, with D possibly TRBD1 on 6 matching bases. Germline CDR1 reads SGHDT; CDR2 reads YYEEEE. The CDR3 contains 16 residues. The ends were cut back, 0 bases at V and 2 bases at J, with 12 bases in the middle.

In this sample, this clone turned up a few times. The chain employs TRBV28 and TRBJ1-2; the D gene is possibly TRBD1 (5 bases). Germline V gives CDR1 MDHEN, CDR2 SYDVKM. The CDR3 runs 14 residues. Trimming shortened V by 2 bases and J by 2 bases, and 9 bases separated the two germline ends. DNA of the CDR3: TGTGCCAGCAGTTTAGGGGCAGGGAACTATGGCTACACCTTC. It codes for CASSLGAGNYGYTF.

V usage is TRBV2 and J usage is TRBJ2-2; D call uncertain. V was shortened by 4 bases and J by 4 bases, with 7 bases between the two germline ends. The germline V gene has CDR1 SNHLY and CDR2 FYNNEI. The CDR3 spans 13 residues. CDR3 DNA: TGTGCCAGCAGTGCCTCGGGCACCGGGGAGCTGTTTTTT. Encoded protein: CASSASGTGELFF.

This chain links TRBV5-3 with TRBJ2-3; a possible D gene is TRBD2 (9 bases). TRBV5-3 is recorded as an ORF, its role being uncertain. The CDR3 has 18 residues. Trimming removed 5 bases at V and 5 bases at J, with 27 bases between. The CDR3 reads CARRPGQGIRAGGDTQYF. The CDR3 nucleotides are TGTGCCAGAAGACCAGGACAGGGTATACGAGCGGGAGGAGATACGCAGTATTTT.

V gene TRBV5-1 combines with J gene TRBJ2-7; weak D call: TRBD1 (5 bases). In germline, CDR1 is SGHRS, CDR2 YFSETQ. V lost 0 bases and J lost 0, with 16 bases in between. The CDR3 extends over 17 amino acids. CDR3 loop: CASSLVPQGSGSYEQYF. The DNA for the CDR3 is TGCGCCAGCAGCTTGGTGCCCCAGGGCTCGGGCTCCTACGAGCAGTACTTC.

The chain employs TRBV7-2 and TRBJ1-6; maybe TRBD1 (6 bases). This CDR3 comprises 17 residues. The germline V and J ends were trimmed by 5 bases and 4 bases, with 18 bases remaining between them. CDR1 is SGHTA and CDR2 is FQGNSA in the germline V gene. CDR3 nucleotides: TGTGCCAGCAGCAGCCCTTCAGGGGCTCCGTATAATTCACCCCTCCACTTT. Protein: CASSSPSGAPYNSPLHF.

The chain links TRBV29-1 to TRBJ2-1; 9 positions agree with TRBD1. The trim removed 7 bases at V and 7 bases at J, leaving 5 bases unmatched. Germline V gives CDR1 SQVTM, CDR2 ANQGSEA. The CDR3 consists of 12 residues. Here the CDR3 DNA reads TGCAGCGGGGGGACAGGGCTAAATGAGCAGTTCTTC. Protein product: CSGGTGLNEQFF.

This sequence joins TRBV4-3 and TRBJ2-7; 10 bases line up with TRBD2. J gave up 6 bases and V 3 bases, and 8 bases lay outside the gene matches. Germline CDR1 and CDR2: LGHNA and YSLEER. The CDR3 loop spans 15 amino acids. In nucleotides, the CDR3 is TGCGCCAGCAGCCAGTTCGGCCTAGCGGGAGTCGAGCAGTACTTC. Its protein is CASSQFGLAGVEQYF.

The gene calls are TRBV5-6 and TRBJ2-3; D is possibly TRBD2 (6 bases). Trimming pared 2 bases from V and 6 bases from J, leaving 13 bases between. The CDR3 is made up of 14 amino acids. CDR1 SGHDT and CDR2 YYEEEE come from the germline V gene. The CDR3 spells CASSFTPGRDTQYF. The DNA of the CDR3 is TGTGCCAGCAGCTTTACCCCGGGGAGGGATACGCAGTATTTT.

The V call is TRBV5-1, the J call TRBJ2-2; D perhaps matches TRBD2 (5 bases). The CDR3 is 16 residues long. The ends were cut back, 0 bases at V and 3 bases at J, with 12 bases in the middle. CDR1 and CDR2 from the germline V gene are SGHRS and YFSETQ. CDR3 sequence: CASSLGRGRDTGELFF. For the CDR3, the DNA is TGCGCCAGCAGCTTGGGTCGGGGTAGGGACACCGGGGAGCTGTTTTTT.

The chain joins TRBV7-7 to TRBJ2-5; D ambiguous. Trimming cost V 1 base and J 4 bases, with 10 bases left between them. The CDR3 runs to 14 residues. In germline, CDR1 is SSHAT, CDR2 FNYEAQ (reference sequence). This CDR3 is CASSLGSGPETQYF. CDR3 sequence (DNA): TGTGCCAGCAGCTTAGGTAGTGGGCCAGAGACCCAGTACTTC. The variable domain in full, with the rest retrieved from reference TRBV7-7 and TRBJ2-5, is GAGVSQSPRYKVTKRGQDVTLRCDPISSHATLYWYQQALGQGPEFLTYFNYEAQPDKSGLPSDRFSAERPEGSISTLTIQRTEQRDSAMYRCASSLGSGPETQYFGPGTRLLVL.

The V and J genes are TRBV6-5 and TRBJ2-5, with 10 bases identical to TRBD2. CDR1 and CDR2 from the germline V gene are MNHEY and SVGAGI. The CDR3 contains 15 residues. J lost 5 bases, V lost 7 bases, and 10 bases had no gene match. The chain's CDR3 is CASTESGGDFETQYF. CDR3 DNA sequence: TGTGCCAGCACCGAGAGCGGGGGGGATTTTGAGACCCAGTACTTC.

The chain employs TRBV27 and TRBJ2-1; TRBD2 might be the D (6 bases). The germline V gene encodes CDR1 MNHEY and CDR2 SMNVEV (reference sequence). Trimming cost V 3 bases and J 6 bases, with 6 bases left between them. The CDR3 has 12 amino acids. This chain's CDR3 is CASSFGGNEQFF. DNA of the CDR3: TGTGCCAGCAGTTTCGGGGGCAATGAGCAGTTCTTC.

The J gene is TRBJ2-2, the V gene TRBV28; 7 nucleotides agree with TRBD2. V was pared by 1 base and J by 5 bases, with 7 bases of the junction left unmatched. Germline assignment: CDR1 MDHEN and CDR2 SYDVKM. The CDR3 consists of 16 residues. The DNA for the CDR3 is TGTGCCAGCAGTTTATACGGGACTATGACGACCGGGGAGCTGTTTTTT. This sequence encodes CASSLYGTMTTGELFF. Filled out from reference TRBV28 and TRBJ2-2, the complete variable domain reads DVKVTQSSRYLVKRTGEKVFLECVQDMDHENMFWYRQDPGLGLRLIYFSYDVKMKEKGDIPEGYSVSREKKERFSLILESASTNQTSMYLCASSLYGTMTTGELFFGEGSRLTVL.

This clone was counted only a few times. The chain combines TRBV27 with TRBJ1-6; 7 bases are a match to TRBD1. The V segment lost 5 bases and the J segment 7 bases; nucleotides outside the gene matches: 8. This CDR3 is built from 15 residues. CDR1 and CDR2 from the germline V gene are MNHEY and SMNVEV (reference sequence). The DNA of the CDR3 is TGTGCCAGCAGTCCCGGGACAGAACTGAATTCACCCCTCCACTTT. This sequence encodes CASSPGTELNSPLHF.

J is TRBJ2-1 and V is TRBV6-5; 7 bases fit TRBD2. Trimming at V came to 4 bases and at J to 2 bases, leaving 5 bases not matched to a gene. The CDR3 spans 15 residues. Germline V gene sequence: CDR1 MNHEY, CDR2 SVGAGI. DNA for the CDR3: TGTGCCAGCAGTTTTACTAGCGCAACCTACAATGAGCAGTTCTTC. This encodes CASSFTSATYNEQFF.

The chain has TRBV5-1 and TRBJ1-2; tentative D call: TRBD1 (5 bases). In germline, CDR1 is SGHRS, CDR2 YFSETQ. This CDR3 contains 15 residues. Trimming left V 0 bases short and J 5 bases short, with 14 bases between. The CDR3 protein is CASSLEQAPIYGYTF. The CDR3 DNA is TGCGCCAGCAGCTTGGAACAGGCCCCCATATATGGCTACACCTTC.

This chain joins TRBV27 and TRBJ2-3; possibly TRBD2 for D (6 bases). Between the trimmed V and J ends, which lost 3 bases and 6 bases, there was a span of 10 bases. The CDR3 has 13 residues. Germline V CDR1 and CDR2: MNHEY, SMNVEV (reference sequence). The CDR3 bases are TGTGCCAGCAGTTTGGGGAGGTTGGATACGCAGTATTTT. This codes for CASSLGRLDTQYF.

J is TRBJ2-5 and V is TRBV4-1; no clear D. Deletions cut 4 bases from V and 1 base from J, with 16 bases between. The CDR3 has 16 amino acids. CDR1 is MGHRA and CDR2 is YSYEKL in the germline V gene. The CDR3 nucleotides read TGCGCCAGCAGCCCCCTCGGGTCATACCTCCAAGAGACCCAGTACTTC. Translation gives CASSPLGSYLQETQYF.

The chain uses TRBV4-3 and TRBJ2-3, with 7 bases identical to TRBD2. CDR3 length: 15 amino acids. The J segment lost 6 bases and the V segment lost 4 bases, leaving 10 bases of the junction unmatched. Germline CDR1 and CDR2: LGHNA and YSLEER. The CDR3 DNA is TGCGCCAGCAGCCTTACGGGGGGTCCCGCCGATACGCAGTATTTT. Translating it yields CASSLTGGPADTQYF.

The chain carries TRBV7-2 and TRBJ2-7, with D tentatively TRBD2 (6 bases). The CDR3 has 15 amino acids. Germline CDR1 and CDR2: SGHTA and FQGNSA. V was shortened by 4 bases and J by 6 bases, with 19 bases between the two germline ends. CDR3 in DNA: TGTGCCAGCAGCTCGTACCCGGGGGATGGGCGCGAGCAGTACTTC. Protein sequence: CASSSYPGDGREQYF.